The 27 T cell receptor beta chains below come from one sample, sequenced in a study of radiotherapy plus CTLA-4 blockade in lung cancer. Libraries were prepared by immunoSEQ multiplex PCR; TCRdb keeps only in-frame clonotypes and omits some of them. The sample has 55,000 to 80,000 clones, roughly 77% seen once. The sequencing used peripheral blood, collected from a patient treated with radiotherapy plus ipilimumab. These receptors all come from a human donor with non-small cell lung cancer who had a complete response to radiotherapy plus ipilimumab.

The count of this clone is one. This chain joins TRBV19 and TRBJ2-4; 8 bases fit TRBD1. The CDR3 is made up of 16 amino acids. Germline V gene data show CDR1 as LNHDA and CDR2 as SQIVND (reference sequence). Trimming cost V 5 bases and J 4 bases; bases outside gene matches: 10. CDR3 nucleotide sequence: TGTGCCAGTAGTTTTGACAGGGGTGATGAGAAAAACATTCAGTACTTC. Its translation is CASSFDRGDEKNIQYF.

In its sample, this clone was seen a few times. The chain couples TRBV4-1 to TRBJ2-3; 8 nucleotides align to TRBD2. CDR1 and CDR2 (germline): MGHRA, YSYEKL. Unmatched junction bases numbered 10, after V lost 5 bases and J lost 9 bases. The CDR3 extends over 14 amino acids. The CDR3 is CASSKISGGATQYF. The CDR3 region has the DNA TGCGCCAGCAGCAAGATTTCGGGGGGGGCCACGCAGTATTTT.

The rearrangement links TRBV28 to TRBJ1-1, with D possibly being TRBD1 (6 bases). The germline V and J ends were trimmed by 2 bases and 1 base, with 14 bases remaining between them. CDR3 length: 16 amino acids. CDR1 and CDR2 (germline): MDHEN, SYDVKM. The CDR3 protein is CASSLTTGQTNTEAFF. In DNA form, the CDR3 reads TGTGCCAGCAGTTTAACAACAGGACAGACGAACACTGAAGCTTTCTTT. The full variable domain, its missing parts supplied by reference TRBV28 and TRBJ1-1, is DVKVTQSSRYLVKRTGEKVFLECVQDMDHENMFWYRQDPGLGLRLIYFSYDVKMKEKGDIPEGYSVSREKKERFSLILESASTNQTSMYLCASSLTTGQTNTEAFFGQGTRLTVV.

The CDR3 region is CASSQVLLNQGARETQYF. The CDR3 DNA is TGCGCCAGCAGCCAAGTACTATTGAACCAGGGGGCGCGAGAGACCCAGTACTTC. This chain uses TRBV4-3 with TRBJ2-5; 8 bases fit TRBD1. This CDR3 spans 18 amino acids. V lost 1 base and J lost 4; bases outside the gene matches: 14. Germline V gene sequence: CDR1 LGHNA, CDR2 YSLEER.

The V call is TRBV11-3, the J call TRBJ2-3; maybe TRBD2 (6 bases). V was shortened by 1 base and J by 1 base, with 9 bases between the two germline ends. The CDR3 is 15 residues long. CDR1 is SGHNT, CDR2 YENEEA, per germline. CDR3 amino acids: CASSLVGSGTDTQYF. The DNA for the CDR3 is TGTGCCAGCAGCTTAGTCGGGAGTGGCACAGATACGCAGTATTTT.

This clone was recorded a few times. The CDR3: CASSHPGRPGEQYV. In nucleotides, the CDR3 is TGTGCCAGCAGCCATCCTGGGCGACCGGGGGAGCAGTACGTC. This chain uses TRBV7-2 with TRBJ2-7, with D tentatively TRBD2 (5 bases). V was pared by 5 bases and J by 7 bases, with 18 bases between. The CDR3 runs to 14 residues. CDR1 and CDR2 (germline): SGHTA, FQGNSA.

The DNA of the CDR3 is TGTGCCAGCAGTTACTCGATGGGGATAGATCAGCCCCAGCATTTT. Translation: CASSYSMGIDQPQHF. The chain is built from TRBV6-5 and TRBJ1-5; D is uncertain. Germline values: CDR1 MNHEY, CDR2 SVGAGI. The CDR3 consists of 15 residues. Deletions cut 0 bases from V and 5 bases from J, with 11 bases between.

The rearrangement uses TRBV19 and TRBJ2-1, with TRBD2 matching 7 bases. V was pared by 6 bases and J by 3 bases, with 11 bases of the junction left unmatched. Germline V CDR1 and CDR2: LNHDA, SQIVND (reference sequence). The CDR3 sequence is 16 residues long. The CDR3 is CASSAKGGLGYNEQFF. CDR3 DNA: TGTGCCAGTAGCGCTAAGGGAGGACTAGGCTACAATGAGCAGTTCTTC.

This clone has only a few counts. The chain links TRBV5-5 to TRBJ2-1, with unresolved D. V lost 2 bases to trimming and J lost 9 bases, with 6 bases between them. The length of the CDR3 is 11 residues. CDR1 and CDR2 (germline): SGHKS, YYEKEE (reference sequence). The CDR3 is CASSFDGEQFF. The CDR3 DNA reads as TGTGCCAGCAGCTTCGATGGTGAGCAGTTCTTC.

The J gene is TRBJ2-3, the V gene TRBV7-2, with D tentatively TRBD1 (5 bases). This CDR3 comprises 14 residues. V lost 2 bases and J lost 11, with 17 bases in between. Germline V gene sequence: CDR1 SGHTA, CDR2 FQGNSA. The CDR3 sequence: CASSLSIGDYWQYF. The DNA for the CDR3 is TGTGCCAGCAGCTTATCCATAGGGGATTATTGGCAGTATTTT.

This chain uses TRBV5-4 with TRBJ2-7, with D maybe TRBD2 (6 bases). The ends were cut back, 6 bases at V and 4 bases at J, with 14 bases in the middle. The CDR3 has 13 amino acids. Per germline, CDR1 SGHNT and CDR2 YYREEE (reference sequence). CDR3 bases: TGTGCCAGCACCCGAGGAGGGTCTTACGAGCAGTACTTC. Protein product: CASTRGGSYEQYF.

J is TRBJ2-7 and V is TRBV6-6, with D unresolved. The CDR3 is 13 residues long. V was trimmed by 6 bases and J by 6 bases, leaving 15 bases between them. The V gene's germline CDR1 is MNHNY and CDR2 SVGAGI (reference sequence). The CDR3 DNA sequence: TGTGCCAGCAGGGGCCGTGGTGGCGGCGAGCAGTACGTC. The encoded protein is CASRGRGGGEQYV.

The CDR3 spells CASSWDMTQETQYF. The CDR3 DNA sequence: TGTGCCAGCAGCTGGGACATGACCCAAGAGACCCAGTACTTC. The J gene is TRBJ2-5, the V gene TRBV6-5; D perhaps matches TRBD1 (6 bases). Germline values: CDR1 MNHEY, CDR2 SVGAGI. Trimming shortened V by 6 bases and J by 1 base, and 12 bases separated the two germline ends. This CDR3 comprises 14 residues.

J is TRBJ2-5 and V is TRBV27; D perhaps matches TRBD1 (5 bases). This CDR3 has 12 residues. Germline V gene sequence: CDR1 MNHEY, CDR2 SMNVEV (reference sequence). Trimming took off 11 bases at V and 7 bases at J, with 17 bases between the two ends. CDR3 nucleotides: TGTGCCGCGGTGGGGCCTTCGGGGACCCAGTACTTC. Protein sequence: CAAVGPSGTQYF.

The genes are TRBV21-1 and TRBJ2-1. TRBV21-1 is assigned pseudogene status. There are 13 residues in the CDR3. As DNA, the CDR3 is TGTGCCAGCAGCAATAAGGCCTACAATGAGCAGTTCTTC. Its protein is CASSNKAYNEQFF.

This clone was counted a few times. V is TRBV7-2 and J is TRBJ2-7; 7 bases map to TRBD1. V shed 5 bases, J shed 3 bases, and the junction held 4 bases outside the gene matches. Looked up from germline, CDR1 is SGHTA and CDR2 is FQGNSA. The CDR3 extends over 13 amino acids. The CDR3 here is CASSNRGIYEQYF. CDR3 in DNA: TGTGCCAGCAGCAACAGGGGAATCTACGAGCAGTACTTC.

The rearrangement uses TRBV27 and TRBJ2-5, with a weak D call TRBD1 (6 bases). Germline V gives CDR1 MNHEY, CDR2 SMNVEV (reference sequence). Between the trimmed V and J ends, which lost 3 bases and 5 bases, there was a span of 10 bases. This CDR3 region has 13 residues. In nucleotides, the CDR3 is TGTGCCAGCAGTTTGTTTACAGGGGAGACCCAGTACTTC. Encoded protein: CASSLFTGETQYF.

This clone has just a few counts. CDR3 residues: CASSVGTGELFF. CDR3 coding DNA: TGTGCCAGCAGCGTAGGGACCGGGGAGCTGTTTTTT. V gene TRBV9 combines with J gene TRBJ2-2; D is ambiguous. Germline CDR1 is SGDLS and CDR2 is YYNGEE. This CDR3 is 12 amino acids long. Trimming shortened V by 0 bases and J by 5 bases, and 2 bases separated the two germline ends.

This rearrangement joins TRBV5-1 to TRBJ2-3; D possibly corresponds to TRBD1 (5 bases). The germline V gene encodes CDR1 SGHRS and CDR2 YFSETQ. V lost 0 bases and J lost 3, with 8 bases in between. The CDR3 is made up of 14 amino acids. The CDR3 DNA sequence: TGCGCCAGCAGCTTGGCCAAGGGGACAGATACGCAGTATTTT. Amino acids: CASSLAKGTDTQYF.

The chain employs TRBV29-1 and TRBJ2-6; 9 bases agree with TRBD1. J lost 0 bases, V lost 7 bases, and 13 bases had no gene match. This CDR3 has 18 amino acids. Germline CDR1 reads SQVTM; CDR2 reads ANQGSEA. CDR3 sequence reads: CSATPLGQGSSGANVLTF. The CDR3 bases are TGCAGCGCCACCCCCCTGGGACAGGGTAGCTCTGGGGCCAACGTCCTGACTTTC.

The chain combines TRBV6-6 with TRBJ1-6; maybe TRBD1 (6 bases). V shed 4 bases and J shed 14 bases, with 9 bases lying between them. CDR1 and CDR2 (germline): MNHNY, SVGAGI (reference sequence). CDR3 length equals 11 residues. The DNA for the CDR3 is TGTGCCAGCAGTTCCAGGGGCACCCTCCACTTT. It translates to CASSSRGTLHF.

This chain uses TRBV25-1 with TRBJ1-4; maybe TRBD1 (5 bases). CDR1 is MGHDK and CDR2 is SYGVNS in the germline V gene. The CDR3 is made up of 16 amino acids. Trimming took 4 bases from V and 0 from J, leaving 12 bases between them. CDR3 DNA sequence: TGTGCCAGCAGTGCCGAGGGGATCTCAACTAATGAAAAACTGTTTTTT. As protein: CASSAEGISTNEKLFF.

J is TRBJ2-1 and V is TRBV5-4; the match to TRBD2 covers 13 bases. V gave up 3 bases and J gave up 7 bases; unmatched junction bases: 10. The CDR3 sequence is 17 residues long. Per germline, CDR1 SGHNT and CDR2 YYREEE (reference sequence). CDR3 coding DNA: TGTGCCAGCAGCTGGGGCCTACTAGCGGGAGGGAGTAATGAGCAGTTCTTC. This codes for CASSWGLLAGGSNEQFF.

V usage is TRBV20-1 and J usage is TRBJ2-3; D gene ambiguous. The CDR3 is 11 amino acids. CDR1 is DFQATT, CDR2 SNEGSKA, per germline (reference sequence). V was clipped by 3 bases and J by 9 bases, with 10 bases between them. The DNA of the CDR3 is TGCAGTGCTAGTTTCTCCACGACGCAGTATTTT. It translates to CSASFSTTQYF.

The CDR3 DNA follows: TGTGCCAGCAGCACCCCCAGGGACGTAACCTACGAGCAGTACTTC. It specifies CASSTPRDVTYEQYF. V usage is TRBV5-4 and J usage is TRBJ2-7; D is perhaps TRBD1 or TRBD2 (5 bases each). Trimming stripped 4 bases from V and 2 bases from J, with 16 bases between. The germline gives CDR1 SGHNT, CDR2 YYREEE (reference sequence). CDR3 length: 15 amino acids. The whole variable domain, remainder taken from reference TRBV5-4 and TRBJ2-7, is ETGVTQSPTHLIKTRGQQVTLRCSSQSGHNTVSWYQQALGQGPQFIFQYYREEENGRGNFPPRFSGLQFPNYSSELNVNALELDDSALYLCASSTPRDVTYEQYFGPGTRLTVT.

The genes are TRBV11-2 and TRBJ1-1, with D possibly being TRBD1 (5 bases). Trimming stripped 5 bases from V and 4 bases from J, with 14 bases between. There are 14 residues in the CDR3. CDR1 SGHAT and CDR2 FQNNGV come from the germline V gene. CDR3 sequence reads: CASSPRGGGTEAFF. CDR3 nucleotide sequence: TGTGCCAGCAGCCCCCGGGGTGGGGGCACTGAAGCTTTCTTT.

In DNA, the CDR3 is TGTGCCAGCAGCTTTTTTGACAGGACAAACTATGGCTACACCTTC. Encoded protein: CASSFFDRTNYGYTF. The V gene is TRBV7-9, the J gene TRBJ1-2; D is perhaps TRBD1 (6 bases). Trimming took off 3 bases at V and 2 bases at J, with 13 bases between the two ends. CDR1 and CDR2 from the germline V gene are SEHNR and FQNEAQ (reference sequence). This CDR3 is 15 amino acids long.